This passage covers 20 T cell receptor beta chains from one sample sequenced in a study of shared clonotypes between healthy human individuals. The assay was immunoSEQ multiplex PCR, and TCRdb's table has in-frame clones only and misses some. Of roughly 2.6 million clones listed, more than 90% are singletons. Source material: naive CD4+ T cells sorted from blood. As for subset: CD45RA+ positively selected. The receptors were gathered from a young man in good health.

V gene TRBV6-6 combines with J gene TRBJ1-4; D perhaps matches TRBD1 (5 bases). V was trimmed by 6 bases and J by 8 bases, leaving 19 bases between them. Looked up from germline, CDR1 is MNHNY and CDR2 is SVGAGI (reference sequence). The CDR3 runs 15 residues. For the CDR3, the DNA is TGTGCCAGCAGCCGGGGACGGCTAGCCTACGAAAAACTGTTTTTT. It encodes CASSRGRLAYEKLFF.

The chain recombines TRBV14 with TRBJ2-7, with D tentatively TRBD2 (6 bases). Germline V gene sequence: CDR1 SGHDN, CDR2 FVKESK. The CDR3 extends over 16 amino acids. Trimming removed 1 base at V and 2 bases at J, with 15 bases between. The CDR3 coding sequence is TGTGCCAGCAGCCAAGGATCGCTAGCGAGACCCTACGAGCAGTACTTC. This sequence encodes CASSQGSLARPYEQYF. The variable domain in full, completed from reference TRBV14 and TRBJ2-7, reads EAGVTQFPSHSVIEKGQTVTLRCDPISGHDNLYWYRRVMGKEIKFLLHFVKESKQDESGMPNNRFLAERTGGTYSTLKVQPAELEDSGVYFCASSQGSLARPYEQYFGPGTRLTVT.

This chain connects TRBV30 to TRBJ1-6; 7 bases map to TRBD1. Germline V gives CDR1 GTSNPN, CDR2 SVGIG (reference sequence). The CDR3 is made up of 14 amino acids. The V and J ends lost 3 bases and 7 bases, in that order; junction bases with no gene match: 6. CDR3 loop: CAWRNRDRNSPLHF. CDR3 bases: TGTGCCTGGAGAAACCGGGACAGAAATTCACCCCTCCACTTT.

This clone showed up just once. This chain connects TRBV7-9 to TRBJ2-2; D unclear. The germline CDR1 and CDR2 sequences are SEHNR and FQNEAQ (reference sequence). Trimming cost V 5 bases and J 0 bases, with 7 bases left between them. The CDR3 spans 14 residues. This chain's CDR3 is CASSAPANTGELFF. The CDR3 DNA reads TGTGCCAGCAGCGCACCCGCGAACACCGGGGAGCTGTTTTTT.

This clone was detected only once. Other DNA sequences from this sample encode an identical CDR3 as well. The chain links TRBV5-1 to TRBJ2-5; D not resolved. CDR3 length: 14 amino acids. Trimming pared 0 bases from V and 3 bases from J, leaving 9 bases between. The germline V gene encodes CDR1 SGHRS and CDR2 YFSETQ. As DNA, the CDR3 is TGCGCCAGCAGCTTGGAAGGCCAGAAAGAGACCCAGTACTTC. Its protein product is CASSLEGQKETQYF.

The chain is built from TRBV9 and TRBJ1-5, with D maybe TRBD1 (5 bases). Germline CDR1 is SGDLS and CDR2 is YYNGEE. The germline V and J ends were trimmed by 3 bases and 3 bases, with 13 bases remaining between them. The length of the CDR3 is 15 residues. The CDR3 region has the DNA TGTGCCAGCAGCGCCTCCGGGACGCTCAATCAGCCCCAGCATTTT. The encoded protein is CASSASGTLNQPQHF.

The CDR3 reads CASSELAGASETQYF. The CDR3 DNA follows: TGTGCCAGCAGTGAATTAGCGGGAGCCTCAGAGACCCAGTACTTC. The genes are TRBV2 and TRBJ2-5, with TRBD2 matching 9 bases. The V segment lost 2 bases and the J segment 4 bases; nucleotides outside the gene matches: 5. Germline V gene sequence: CDR1 SNHLY, CDR2 FYNNEI. This CDR3 region has 15 residues.

This chain connects TRBV4-1 to TRBJ2-5, with D perhaps matching TRBD2 (6 bases). CDR3 size: 16 residues. Trimming took off 1 base at V and 2 bases at J, with 14 bases between the two ends. Germline CDR1 and CDR2: MGHRA and YSYEKL. In DNA form, the CDR3 reads TGCGCCAGCAGCCAAGTAGGGACTCGAGATCAAGAGACCCAGTACTTC. It translates to CASSQVGTRDQETQYF.

This chain uses TRBV5-6 with TRBJ1-3; no definite D call. CDR3 length: 15 amino acids. In germline, CDR1 is SGHDT, CDR2 YYEEEE. V was pared by 5 bases and J by 4 bases, with 16 bases between. The DNA of the CDR3 is TGTGCCAGCAGTAACGACCTACTGGGAGGAAACACCATATATTTT. Translated: CASSNDLLGGNTIYF.

This chain connects TRBV11-2 to TRBJ2-7; D gene unclear. The CDR3 is 15 residues long. V gave up 4 bases and J gave up 2 bases, with 15 bases separating them. Germline values: CDR1 SGHAT, CDR2 FQNNGV. The DNA for the CDR3 is TGTGCCAGCAGCTCTTCCCACCGGGCCCCCTACGAGCAGTACTTC. Translated: CASSSSHRAPYEQYF.

With respect to this clone: Other DNA variants within this sample encode the same CDR3. The V and J genes are TRBV29-1 and TRBJ1-1, with TRBD1 matching 9 bases. In germline, CDR1 is SQVTM, CDR2 ANQGSEA. V dropped 1 base and J dropped 4; count of bases not matched to a gene: 1. The CDR3 runs 13 residues. CDR3 DNA: TGCAGCGTTGAAGGACAGGGGGGCACTGAAGCTTTCTTT. Translation: CSVEGQGGTEAFF.

The chain has TRBV5-4 and TRBJ2-1; the match to TRBD2 covers 10 bases. V shed 3 bases and J 6 bases; nucleotides not matched to a gene: 6. This CDR3 contains 15 residues. Germline V gene sequence: CDR1 SGHNT, CDR2 YYREEE (reference sequence). The CDR3 is CASSYSSGRANEQFF. The CDR3 DNA sequence: TGTGCCAGCAGCTATTCTAGCGGGAGAGCCAATGAGCAGTTCTTC.

This clone was counted a single time. The same CDR3 is also encoded by other DNA sequences in this sample. The chain links TRBV7-9 to TRBJ1-2; 8 positions agree with TRBD1. Unmatched junction bases numbered 6, after V lost 5 bases and J lost 4 bases. Germline V lookup: CDR1 SEHNR, CDR2 FQNEAQ (reference sequence). The CDR3 loop spans 14 amino acids. The CDR3 loop is CASSLGQGGYGYTF. CDR3 nucleotides: TGTGCCAGCAGCCTAGGACAGGGTGGCTATGGCTACACCTTC.

This clone came up once. The V gene is TRBV18, the J gene TRBJ2-6, with D possibly being TRBD1 or TRBD2 (5 bases each). The V end lost 1 base, the J end lost 4 bases, and 14 bases lay between the germline ends. CDR1 and CDR2 (germline): KGHSH, LQKENI. The CDR3 covers 17 residues. The CDR3 reads CASSPRGHERGANVLTF. The CDR3 DNA is TGTGCCAGCTCACCACGGGGCCACGAGCGGGGGGCCAACGTCCTGACTTTC.

The gene calls are TRBV25-1 and TRBJ2-1, with D perhaps matching TRBD2 (7 bases). Germline V gene sequence: CDR1 MGHDK, CDR2 SYGVNS. V lost 7 bases and J 4 bases, leaving 17 bases between the germline ends. The CDR3 is 15 residues long. CDR3 DNA: TGTGCCAGCAACGATGGGGGGGCTCAGTACAATGAGCAGTTCTTC. This encodes CASNDGGAQYNEQFF.

Notes on this clone: Other DNA sequences of this sample code for an identical CDR3. V gene TRBV30 combines with J gene TRBJ2-3, with D possibly matching TRBD2 (6 bases). The V gene lost 2 bases and the J gene lost 3 bases, with 9 bases spanning the gap. The CDR3 has 13 amino acids. Germline assignment: CDR1 GTSNPN and CDR2 SVGIG (reference sequence). The CDR3 DNA reads as TGTGCCTGGAGTCCCGGGAGAACAGATACGCAGTATTTT. It yields the protein CAWSPGRTDTQYF.

V usage is TRBV23-1 and J usage is TRBJ2-1, with 7 bases fitting TRBD2. TRBV23-1 is marked as an open reading frame, function uncertain. Trimming at V came to 8 bases and at J to 6 bases, leaving 10 bases not matched to a gene. This CDR3 is built from 14 residues. The CDR3: CASSRYPGGNEQFF. CDR3 nucleotides: TGCGCCAGCTCCCGGTACCCGGGGGGCAATGAGCAGTTCTTC.

This clone was observed a single time. Additional DNA sequences in this sample encode the identical CDR3. The V gene is TRBV10-3, the J gene TRBJ2-5; 7 positions agree with TRBD2. The CDR3 runs to 13 residues. The germline gives CDR1 ENHRY, CDR2 SYGVKD. With 4 bases clipped from V and 5 bases from J, the junction kept 4 bases outside the gene matches. For the CDR3, the DNA is TGTGCCATCAGTGGGACTAGTTTGGAGACCCAGTACTTC. It translates to CAISGTSLETQYF.

This chain joins TRBV28 and TRBJ1-1; 11 nucleotides agree with TRBD1. CDR3 length: 15 residues. Germline V gene sequence: CDR1 MDHEN, CDR2 SYDVKM. Trimming took 6 bases from V and 9 from J; bases not matched to a gene: 12. The CDR3 loop is CASRASGTGGGKAFF. The CDR3 coding sequence is TGTGCCAGCAGGGCCTCCGGGACAGGGGGAGGGAAAGCTTTCTTT.

The chain couples TRBV4-1 to TRBJ2-7; 7 bases are a match to TRBD2. V lost 1 base, J lost 4 bases, and 16 bases stayed unmatched. The CDR3 length is 18 residues. Germline lookup yields CDR1 MGHRA and CDR2 YSYEKL. Here the CDR3 DNA reads TGCGCCAGCAGCCAAGTGGGGACCCTTGGGTGGGGGGGTTACGAGCAGTACTTC. This codes for CASSQVGTLGWGGYEQYF.